This is a list of T cell receptor beta chains from one sample in a study of T cell repertoires and HLA-DP antigens. What these receptors recognize is not known. Repertoires were generated with immunoSEQ multiplex PCR, while TCRdb's copy carries only in-frame clones and drops some. The profile shows about 110,000 clones, roughly 92% of them singletons. Input material: CD4+ T cells from PBMCs. Every receptor here comes from a woman aged 18-30 years in good health and CMV-seronegative. Both conserved end residues are part of each CDR3. The D gene is left open where the match is weak. Part of the rows lack a size; the others show once, few, many or a class for expanded clones.

v_call	j_call	clone_size	d_call	cdr3_nt	cdr3_aa
TRBV18	TRBJ1-2	-	TRBD1	TGTGCCAGCTCACTACTCCGGACAGGGGTTGGCTACACCTTC	CASSLLRTGVGYTF
TRBV7-9	TRBJ2-1	-	-	TGTGCCAGCAGCTTATTAGGGGGAGGTGGCCATGAGCAGTTCTTC	CASSLLGGGGHEQFF
TRBV5-1	TRBJ2-2	-	TRBD1	TGCGCCAGCAGCTCCCGGGACAGGCTTTACACCGGGGAGCTGTTTTTT	CASSSRDRLYTGELFF
TRBV4-3	TRBJ2-1	-	TRBD2	TGCGCCAGCAGCCCGAAACGGGGACTAGCGGGGGGTAAATGGAATGAGCAGTTCTTC	CASSPKRGLAGGKWNEQFF
TRBV7-9	TRBJ2-7	-	-	TGTGCCAGCAGCTTAGCGGGGGGATACGAGCAGTACTTC	CASSLAGGYEQYF
TRBV12-2	TRBJ1-2	-	-	TGTGCAAGTCGCCCGCTACAGAGGTATGGCTACACCTTC	CASRPLQRYGYTF
TRBV29-1	TRBJ2-5	-	TRBD2	TGCAGCGTTGGGCTAGCGGTACCTCAAGAGACCCAGTACTTC	CSVGLAVPQETQYF
TRBV18	TRBJ2-5	-	-	TGTGCCAGCTCACAGCTCCGGGCCCGGGAGACCCAGTACTTC	CASSQLRARETQYF
TRBV7-9	TRBJ1-3	-	-	TGTGCCAGCAGCCCTCGCTCCGGGGGCGGAGGAAACACCATATATTTT	CASSPRSGGGGNTIYF
TRBV4-1	TRBJ1-4	-	-	TGCGCCAGCAGCCAAGTTGGAGCAACTAATGAAAAACTGTTTTTT	CASSQVGATNEKLFF
TRBV7-6	TRBJ2-5	-	-	TGTGCCAGCTCCGACTGGTCGGAGACCCAGTACTTC	CASSDWSETQYF
TRBV18	TRBJ1-2	-	TRBD1	TGTGCCAGCCAGGGACAGCAGGCCTATGGCTACACCTTC	CASQGQQAYGYTF
TRBV28	TRBJ2-6	-	-	TGTGCCAGCAGGGTGGAAGGGGCCAACGTCCTGACTTTC	CASRVEGANVLTF
TRBV18	TRBJ1-1	-	-	TGTGCTAGCTCACCATGGGTCCAGGGACCCATGAACACTGAAGCTTTCTTT	CASSPWVQGPMNTEAFF
TRBV9	TRBJ2-3	once	TRBD2	TGTGCCAGCAGCGTACTAGCGGGAGGTTTAGATACGCAGTATTTT	CASSVLAGGLDTQYF
TRBV18	TRBJ2-1	-	TRBD2	TGTGCCAGCTCTCCCCGGGGGGAGGAGCAGTTCTTC	CASSPRGEEQFF
TRBV28	TRBJ1-3	-	TRBD1	TGTGCCAGCAGCCGGAGGACAGGGGGCGTCGGACTGAGAAACACCATATATTTT	CASSRRTGGVGLRNTIYF
TRBV28	TRBJ2-5	-	-	TGTGCCAGCAGTTTCAGGGCCAAAGCGTGGGGGACCCAGTACTTC	CASSFRAKAWGTQYF
TRBV6-1	TRBJ1-1	-	-	TGTGCCAGCAGTGAAAGGTCGGGGGGAGCTTTCTTT	CASSERSGGAFF
TRBV7-2	TRBJ2-1	-	-	TGTGCCAGCAGCTTCGGGCCGTTCTCCTCCTACAATGAGCAGTTCTTC	CASSFGPFSSYNEQFF
TRBV5-5	TRBJ2-5	-	-	TGTGCCAGCAGCTTGGCGGAAGAGACCCAGTACTTC	CASSLAEETQYF
TRBV27	TRBJ2-3	-	TRBD2	TGTGCCAGCAGCGCTAGCGGGGGTACAGATACGCAGTATTTT	CASSASGGTDTQYF
TRBV18	TRBJ2-7	-	-	TGTGCCAGCTCTATAACCTACGAGCGTCGGGACGAGCAGTACTTC	CASSITYERRDEQYF
TRBV6-6	TRBJ1-2	-	-	TGTGCCAGCAGTTACTCGGGCGAGAACTATGGCTACACCTTC	CASSYSGENYGYTF
TRBV5-4	TRBJ1-1	once	-	TGTGCCAGCAGCTTATCGAACACTGAAGCTTTCTTT	CASSLSNTEAFF
TRBV7-3	TRBJ1-1	-	-	TGTGCCAGCAGCTTAGGCAGGAACACTGAAGCTTTCTTT	CASSLGRNTEAFF
TRBV7-9	TRBJ2-5	-	TRBD1	TGTGCCAGCAGCTTATTGTCTTCGGGACAGTCCTTATGGGAGACCCAGTACTTC	CASSLLSSGQSLWETQYF
TRBV9	TRBJ2-4	-	-	TGTGCCAGCAGCGTAGCCGGTCAGCCCAAAAACATTCAGTACTTC	CASSVAGQPKNIQYF
TRBV28	TRBJ2-5	-	TRBD2	TGTGCCAGCAGTTTGGGACTAATTCTGGGAGAGACCCAGTACTTC	CASSLGLILGETQYF
TRBV10-3	TRBJ2-5	-	-	TGTGCCATCAGCGACTTCCAAGAGACCCAGTACTTC	CAISDFQETQYF
TRBV6-5	TRBJ1-2	-	TRBD1	TGTGCCAGCAGTCCGACAGGGGTCGGCTACACCTTC	CASSPTGVGYTF
TRBV9	TRBJ2-1	-	TRBD2	TGTGCCAGCAGCGTCGATAGCGGGAGGGCCGTCAATGAGCAGTTCTTC	CASSVDSGRAVNEQFF
TRBV6-5	TRBJ1-2	-	-	TGTGCCAGCAGTGTGACAGAGAACTATGGCTACACCTTC	CASSVTENYGYTF
TRBV5-1	TRBJ2-5	few	TRBD2	TGCGCCAGCAGCTTGGCGGGGGGGCAAGAGACCCAGTACTTC	CASSLAGGQETQYF
TRBV7-3	TRBJ2-2	-	-	TGTGCCAGCAGCTCGAACACCGGGGAGCTGTTTTTT	CASSSNTGELFF
TRBV7-6	TRBJ2-3	-	-	TGTGCCAGCAGCCCTCGACAGGCACTAGGGACAGATACGCAGTATTTT	CASSPRQALGTDTQYF
TRBV29-1	TRBJ1-1	-	-	TGCAGCGTTGCAGGATCGCTGAACACTGAAGCTTTCTTT	CSVAGSLNTEAFF
TRBV28	TRBJ1-2	-	-	TGTGCCAGCAGTTTGCGCGATGGCTACACCTTC	CASSLRDGYTF
TRBV4-2	TRBJ2-1	once	TRBD2	TGTGCCAGCAGCCAAGAGGGGTTGGGAGCGGGGGTCCCCATCTCCTACAATGAGCAGTTCTTC	CASSQEGLGAGVPISYNEQFF
TRBV10-3	TRBJ2-1	-	-	TGTGCCATCAGTGTGGACACATACAATGAGCAGTTCTTC	CAISVDTYNEQFF
TRBV4-1	TRBJ2-5	-	-	TGCGCCAGCAGCCAAGGAGGTAACCAAGAGACCCAGTACTTC	CASSQGGNQETQYF
TRBV5-4	TRBJ2-2	-	-	TGTGCCAGCAGCTTCCGGGGGCGAGGGAACACCGGGGAGCTGTTTTTT	CASSFRGRGNTGELFF
TRBV11-2	TRBJ1-1	-	-	TGTGCCAGCAGCTTAGAAGAAGTGAACACTGAAGCTTTCTTT	CASSLEEVNTEAFF
TRBV27	TRBJ2-3	-	-	TGTGCCAGCAGCAAGACAGGGAGGGATACGCAGTATTTT	CASSKTGRDTQYF
TRBV5-1	TRBJ2-1	-	-	TGCGCCAGCAGCCCCACTGACAGGAATTCCTACAATGAGCAGTTCTTC	CASSPTDRNSYNEQFF
TRBV2	TRBJ1-2	-	-	TGTGCCAGCAGTGGGGGGGGAGGCTTTAAGGGCTACACCTTC	CASSGGGGFKGYTF
TRBV29-1	TRBJ1-4	-	-	TGCAGCATTGTTTACAATGAAAAACTGTTTTTT	CSIVYNEKLFF
TRBV9	TRBJ2-1	-	TRBD2	TGTGCCAGCAGCCCCGGGACTAGCGGGAGGGGGGATGAGCAGTTCTTC	CASSPGTSGRGDEQFF
TRBV28	TRBJ1-6	-	TRBD1	TGTGCCAGCAGTACACCCGGGACAGGGGGAAATTCACCCCTCCACTTT	CASSTPGTGGNSPLHF
TRBV9	TRBJ1-5	once	-	TGTGCCAGCAGCCTAGGGAATAGCAATCAGCCCCAGCATTTT	CASSLGNSNQPQHF
TRBV7-9	TRBJ2-3	-	-	TGTGCCAGCAGCTTAGTGGTCGTTCCAGATACGCAGTATTTT	CASSLVVVPDTQYF
TRBV5-6	TRBJ2-2	-	TRBD2	TGTGCCAGCAGCTTAAGGACTAGCGGGAGGACATCTGGCGGGGAGCTGTTTTTT	CASSLRTSGRTSGGELFF
TRBV7-9	TRBJ2-2	-	TRBD1	TGTGCCAGCAACCCCCGGGACAGGGCCGGGGAGCTGTTTTTT	CASNPRDRAGELFF